This T cell receptor (beta chain) is from a study of tumor-infiltrating lymphocytes in primary liver carcinoma. As regards this clonotype: The junction does not match germline at one end; this may be a read error.

The researchers produced TCR beta cDNA from around 0.5 ug total RNA with a constant-region primer. Three nested multiplex PCR rounds, a slightly modified ARM-PCR method, built the TCR beta libraries. The opening two PCR rounds, around 10 cycles each, paired TRBV1-TRBV30 forward primers with a C-beta reverse primer. TCRdb processed the multiplex PCR reads anew with MiXCR; each CDR3 protein has one entry. The top ten clones hold under 8.5% of a sample with approximately 330,000 distinct CDR3 sequences, roughly 61% of them seen once. It was unsorted whole blood that yielded blood RNA, and germline DNA was also extracted. The CDR3 length is 11 residues. Germline-derived CDR1 and CDR2 are SEHNR and FQNEAQ (reference sequence).

Sequenced sample: peripheral blood. The receptor comes from a man aged 40-55 years with primary liver carcinoma and hepatitis B virus infection. The chain carries TRBV7-9 and TRBJ2-7; D unresolved. CDR3 region: CAGSFGYEQYF. CDR3 nucleotides: TGTGCCGGCAGCTTTGGGTACGAGCAGTACTTC. The full variable domain, rest sourced from reference TRBV7-9 and TRBJ2-7, is DTGVSQNPRHKITKRGQNVTFRCDPISEHNRLYWYRQTLGQGPEFLTYFQNEAQLEKSRLLSDRFSAERPKGSFSTLEIQRTEQGDSAMYLCAGSFGYEQYFGPGTRLTVT.